The clone carrying this TCR beta chain was seen a single time. V was shortened by 4 bases and J by 2 bases, with 17 bases between the two germline ends. The germline V gene has CDR1 MNHEY and CDR2 SVGEGT. This CDR3 is built from 16 residues. In the original workflow: Amplification from reference gene primers served as the basis for estimated nucleated cell counts. TCRdb's table, derived via immunoSEQ multiplex PCR, lists solely in-frame clones and lacks some. From that table come the V and J calls and clone size; the DNA was used to work out D and trimming. The data show 60,000 to 85,000 clones, approximately 86% seen once. This sample is part of a study of blood T cell repertoires in COVID-19. Background on the study: Spain, Italy and the United States supplied samples that represented acute and convalescent COVID-19. Sample material is recorded as cDNA or gDNA derived from T cells, B-cell-depleted T cells, or PBMCs.

What was sequenced was peripheral blood. The sequence was obtained from a human donor in a cohort sampled during active COVID-19. The V and J genes are TRBV6-2 or TRBV6-3 and TRBJ1-1, with D possibly being TRBD1 (6 bases). CDR3 loop: CASSWPMGGQNTEAFF. The CDR3, as DNA: TGTGCCAGCAGTTGGCCCATGGGGGGGCAAAACACTGAAGCTTTCTTT.